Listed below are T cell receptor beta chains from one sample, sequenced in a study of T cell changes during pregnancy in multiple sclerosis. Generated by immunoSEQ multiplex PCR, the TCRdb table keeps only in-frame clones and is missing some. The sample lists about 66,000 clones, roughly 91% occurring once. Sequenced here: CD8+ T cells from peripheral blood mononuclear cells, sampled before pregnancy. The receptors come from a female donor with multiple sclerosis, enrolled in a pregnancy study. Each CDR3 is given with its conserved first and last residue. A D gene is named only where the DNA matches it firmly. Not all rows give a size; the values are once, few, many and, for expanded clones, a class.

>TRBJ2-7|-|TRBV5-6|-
CASSSPMWVGDEQYF
TGTGCCAGCAGCTCCCCCATGTGGGTAGGGGACGAGCAGTACTTC
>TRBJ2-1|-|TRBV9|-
CASSVATDNEQFF
TGTGCCAGCAGCGTAGCTACCGACAATGAGCAGTTCTTC
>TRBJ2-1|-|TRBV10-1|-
CASSDPGTNYNEQFF
TGCGCCAGCAGTGATCCCGGGACAAACTACAATGAGCAGTTCTTC
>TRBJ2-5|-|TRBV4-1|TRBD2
CASSPTSGGGETQYF
TGCGCCAGCAGTCCGACTAGCGGGGGTGGAGAGACCCAGTACTTC
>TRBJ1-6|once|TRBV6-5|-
CASSYGPSSYNSPLHF
TGTGCCAGCAGTTACGGTCCCAGCTCCTATAATTCACCCCTCCACTTT
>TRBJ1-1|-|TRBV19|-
CASSRGKVEAFF
TGTGCCAGTAGTAGGGGCAAAGTTGAAGCTTTCTTT
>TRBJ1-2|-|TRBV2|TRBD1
CASSDEGADGYTF
TGTGCCAGCAGTGATGAGGGGGCGGATGGCTACACCTTC
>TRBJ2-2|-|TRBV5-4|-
CASSSRSVTGELFF
TGTGCCAGCAGCTCCCGTAGCGTGACCGGGGAGCTGTTTTTT
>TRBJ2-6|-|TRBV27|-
CASSLSSGESGANVLTF
TGTGCCAGCAGTTTATCGTCCGGGGAATCTGGGGCCAACGTCCTGACTTTC
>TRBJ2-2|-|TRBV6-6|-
CASSYLATGELFF
TGTGCCAGCAGTTACTTAGCGACCGGGGAGCTGTTTTTT
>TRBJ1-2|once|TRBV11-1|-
CASSLQENYGYTF
TGTGCCAGCAGCCTACAGGAGAACTATGGCTACACCTTC
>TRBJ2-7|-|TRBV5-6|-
CASSFEGAYEQYF
TGTGCCAGCAGCTTTGAAGGGGCCTACGAGCAGTACTTC
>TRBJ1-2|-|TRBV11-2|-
CASSLGQSYGYTF
TGTGCCAGCAGCTTAGGACAGTCCTATGGCTACACCTTC
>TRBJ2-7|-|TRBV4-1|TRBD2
CASSQDWGGVNEQYF
TGCGCCAGCAGCCAAGATTGGGGGGGTGTTAACGAGCAGTACTTC
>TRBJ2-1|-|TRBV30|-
CAWTTGYEQFF
TGTGCCTGGACCACAGGGTATGAGCAGTTCTTC
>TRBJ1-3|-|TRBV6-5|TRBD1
CASSYEGAGNTIYF
TGTGCCAGCAGTTACGAGGGGGCCGGAAACACCATATATTTT
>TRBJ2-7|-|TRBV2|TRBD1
CASRDLRQGRNEQYF
TGTGCCAGCAGAGACCTACGACAGGGAAGGAACGAGCAGTACTTC
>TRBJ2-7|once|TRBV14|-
CASSESRYEQYF
TGTGCCAGCAGCGAGAGTCGCTACGAGCAGTACTTC
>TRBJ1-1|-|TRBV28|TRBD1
CASSFTGVVNTEAFF
TGTGCCAGCAGTTTTACAGGGGTTGTGAACACTGAAGCTTTCTTT
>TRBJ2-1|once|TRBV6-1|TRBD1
CASRGQGEFF
TGTGCCAGCAGGGGACAGGGTGAGTTCTTC
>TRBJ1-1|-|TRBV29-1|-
CSVSMGRVEAFF
TGCAGCGTTAGTATGGGCAGGGTTGAAGCTTTCTTT
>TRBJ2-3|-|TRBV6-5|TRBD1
CASSPDRVGQYF
TGTGCCAGCAGCCCGGACAGGGTCGGGCAGTATTTT
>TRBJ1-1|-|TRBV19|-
CASSIGPDLGAFF
TGTGCCAGTAGTATAGGGCCAGATCTTGGAGCTTTCTTT
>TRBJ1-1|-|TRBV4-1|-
CASSQGWGGSDTEAFF
TGCGCCAGCAGCCAAGGTTGGGGGGGGTCTGACACTGAAGCTTTCTTT
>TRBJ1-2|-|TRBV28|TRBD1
CASSSRQGGYTF
TGTGCCAGCAGTTCGAGACAGGGTGGTTACACCTTC
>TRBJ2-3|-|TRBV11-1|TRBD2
CASSLGSGGVSTDTQYF
TGTGCCAGCAGCTTAGGGAGCGGGGGCGTTAGCACAGATACGCAGTATTTT
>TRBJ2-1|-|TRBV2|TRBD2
CASSEATGLADEQFF
TGTGCCAGCAGTGAAGCTACCGGGCTAGCGGATGAGCAGTTCTTC
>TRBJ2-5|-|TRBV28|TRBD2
CASSAGGEGETQYF
TGTGCCAGCAGCGCCGGGGGGGAAGGGGAGACCCAGTACTTC
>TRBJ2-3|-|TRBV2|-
CALASTDTQYF
TGTGCGTTAGCGAGCACAGATACGCAGTATTTT
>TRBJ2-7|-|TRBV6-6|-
CASCAEGLYEQYF
TGTGCCAGCTGTGCCGAAGGACTATACGAGCAGTACTTC
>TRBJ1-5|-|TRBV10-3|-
CAISEDRDSGKPQHF
TGTGCCATCAGTGAAGACCGGGACTCCGGGAAGCCCCAGCATTTT
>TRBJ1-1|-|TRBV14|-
CASSQVPGGAFF
TGTGCCAGCAGCCAAGTACCAGGTGGAGCTTTCTTT
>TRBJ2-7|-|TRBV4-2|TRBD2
CASSQEGSGEPYEQYF
TGTGCCAGCAGCCAAGAGGGGAGCGGGGAACCCTACGAGCAGTACTTC
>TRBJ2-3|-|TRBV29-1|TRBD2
CSVDDGGTDTQYF
TGCAGCGTTGATGACGGGGGGACAGATACGCAGTATTTT
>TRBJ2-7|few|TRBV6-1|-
CASKFDFYEQYF
TGTGCCAGCAAGTTTGACTTCTACGAGCAGTACTTC
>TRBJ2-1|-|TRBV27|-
CASSLRAGVQFF
TGTGCCAGCAGTTTACGGGCAGGGGTGCAGTTCTTC